The 18 T cell receptor beta chains given below trace back to one sample, sequenced in a study of CD8 T cells in Susac syndrome. Random hexamers were used to reverse transcribe roughly 0.45 to 1 ug of RNA. From the immunoSEQ multiplex PCR reads, TCRdb called clonotypes with MiXCR, one entry per CDR3 protein. This sample has 60,000 to 75,000 distinct CDR3 sequences, with 95% found just once. Specimen: CD8+ T cells from PBMCs. Receptor source: a human donor in good health.

This sequence joins TRBV6-5 and TRBJ2-4, with D perhaps TRBD2 (5 bases). Trimming cost V 8 bases and J 1 base, with 15 bases left between them. In germline, CDR1 is MNHEY, CDR2 SVGAGI. The CDR3 runs 15 residues. This CDR3 reads CASALDYWAKNIQYF. The DNA of the CDR3 is TGTGCCAGCGCACTCGACTACTGGGCCAAAAACATTCAGTACTTC.

This chain's CDR3 is CAWSESGGALYTQYF. The DNA for the CDR3 is TGTGCCTGGAGTGAAAGCGGGGGGGCTCTTTATACGCAGTATTTT. The V call is TRBV30, the J call TRBJ2-3, with 10 bases that match TRBD2. Per germline, CDR1 GTSNPN and CDR2 SVGIG (reference sequence). J gave up 7 bases and V 1 base, and 8 bases lay outside the gene matches. This CDR3 comprises 15 residues.

The V call is TRBV30, the J call TRBJ2-1; 7 bases match TRBD1. Trimming at V came to 2 bases and at J to 7 bases, leaving 2 bases not matched to a gene. Germline V CDR1 and CDR2: GTSNPN, SVGIG (reference sequence). The CDR3 length is 12 residues. The CDR3 DNA reads as TGTGCCTGGAGTCCACAGGGGAATGAGCAGTTCTTC. It encodes CAWSPQGNEQFF.

The V and J genes are TRBV29-1 and TRBJ2-7; tentatively, D is TRBD2 (5 bases). Germline values: CDR1 SQVTM, CDR2 ANQGSEA. The CDR3 has 11 amino acids. The DNA for the CDR3 is TGCAGTCCCGGGGTGGTCTACGAGCAGTACTTC. This encodes CSPGVVYEQYF.

The DNA of the CDR3 is TGCGCCAGCAGCCCCTATGCAGGGTCTGAGAACGGGGAGCTGTTTTTT. Translating it yields CASSPYAGSENGELFF. This sequence joins TRBV4-3 and TRBJ2-2; possibly TRBD1 for D (5 bases). The CDR3 consists of 16 residues. CDR1 LGHNA and CDR2 YSLEER come from the germline V gene. V lost 4 bases and J lost 7, with 19 bases in between.

This chain connects TRBV2 to TRBJ1-1; no clear D. There are 15 residues in the CDR3. Germline V lookup: CDR1 SNHLY, CDR2 FYNNEI. Trimming pared 5 bases from V and 0 bases from J, leaving 13 bases between. CDR3 sequence reads: CASSRTQSMNTEAFF. DNA for the CDR3: TGTGCCAGCAGTAGAACACAAAGCATGAACACTGAAGCTTTCTTT.

The rearrangement links TRBV9 to TRBJ2-7; maybe TRBD1 (5 bases). Trimming removed 0 bases from V and 0 bases from J, with 10 bases in between. The CDR3 spans 15 residues. The germline gives CDR1 SGDLS, CDR2 YYNGEE. Here the CDR3 DNA reads TGTGCCAGCAGCGTAGATGGGGCCCGCTCCTACGAGCAGTACTTC. Amino acids: CASSVDGARSYEQYF.

The J gene is TRBJ1-1, the V gene TRBV23-1; D is ambiguous. TRBV23-1 is filed as an ORF, its function uncertain. This CDR3 comprises 18 residues. Trimming stripped 0 bases from V and 3 bases from J, with 20 bases between. CDR3 bases: TGCGCCAGCAGTCAATCGGAAGTCATAACACCCAAGGACACTGAAGCTTTCTTT. This codes for CASSQSEVITPKDTEAFF.

This clonotype was seen just once. The V call is TRBV23-1, the J call TRBJ1-5, with D unresolved. TRBV23-1 is placed among ORFs of uncertain function. This CDR3 comprises 14 residues. V was pared by 0 bases and J by 11 bases, with 14 bases between. The CDR3 DNA sequence: TGCGCCAGCAGTCAATCCTTGGCGGACGGGACCCAGCATTTT. This codes for CASSQSLADGTQHF.

The CDR3 nucleotides read TGTGCCAGCCGCATCGGCAGGGAGAACACTGAAGCTTTCTTT. This gives the protein CASRIGRENTEAFF. The chain combines TRBV6-2 or TRBV6-3 with TRBJ1-1; weak D call: TRBD1 (5 bases). V was shortened by 8 bases and J by 1 base, with 14 bases between the two germline ends. CDR1 and CDR2 (germline): MNHEY, SVGEGT. CDR3 size: 14 residues.

This rearrangement joins TRBV7-2 to TRBJ1-3; D ambiguous. The CDR3 runs 12 residues. Trimming pared 5 bases from V and 11 bases from J, leaving 13 bases between. Germline V gene sequence: CDR1 SGHTA, CDR2 FQGNSA. Written as DNA, the CDR3 is TGTGCCAGCAGCCTTCAGTTTCCTCCCATATATTTT. As protein: CASSLQFPPIYF.

The chain joins TRBV19 to TRBJ1-2, with 7 positions matching TRBD1. Trimming removed 3 bases from V and 6 bases from J; junction bases left unmatched: 4. Germline V gives CDR1 LNHDA, CDR2 SQIVND (reference sequence). The CDR3 has 13 amino acids. CDR3 residues: CASSIQGVNGYTF. Here the CDR3 DNA reads TGTGCCAGTAGTATCCAGGGGGTTAATGGCTACACCTTC.

The chain is built from TRBV23-1 and TRBJ2-7; D unresolved. TRBV23-1 is known as an ORF, though its function is uncertain. This CDR3 spans 17 amino acids. V was cut by 10 bases and J by 5 bases, with 30 bases left in between. CDR3 sequence reads: CAITVPARALRVDEQYF. CDR3 nucleotides: TGCGCCATCACCGTCCCCGCCCGGGCCCTTAGAGTAGACGAGCAGTACTTC.

Comments on this clonotype: A read error may account for a junction end that differs from germline. This chain uses TRBV5-8 with TRBJ2-7; 7 nucleotides align to TRBD2. This CDR3 comprises 11 residues. The germline CDR1 and CDR2 sequences are SGHTS and YDEGEE. The CDR3 region has the DNA TGTGCAAGCACCCCGGGGGGCGAGCAGTACTTC. Its protein is CASTPGGEQYF.

The gene calls are TRBV4-1 and TRBJ2-7, with D possibly called TRBD1 or TRBD2 (5 bases each). The CDR3 sequence is 14 residues long. Trimming took 4 bases from V and 3 from J, leaving 13 bases between them. In germline, CDR1 is MGHRA, CDR2 YSYEKL. The CDR3 sequence: CASSPPGRLYEQYF. CDR3 in DNA: TGCGCCAGCAGCCCCCCGGGACGGCTCTACGAGCAGTACTTC.

The chain links TRBV4-1 to TRBJ2-7, with 10 bases matching TRBD1. Trimming cost V 6 bases and J 0 bases; bases outside gene matches: 2. CDR1 and CDR2 from the germline V gene are MGHRA and YSYEKL. The CDR3 runs to 14 residues. The CDR3: CASSGQGDSYEQYF. The CDR3 DNA reads as TGCGCCAGCAGTGGACAGGGGGACTCCTACGAGCAGTACTTC.

The CDR3 DNA is TGTGCCAGCAGCTCCACGGGCACAGATACGCAGTATTTT. Translation: CASSSTGTDTQYF. The chain carries TRBV12-3 or TRBV12-4 and TRBJ2-3; D gene ambiguous. This CDR3 is 13 amino acids long. V lost 6 bases and J 1 base, leaving 8 bases between the germline ends.

The chain is built from TRBV4-3 and TRBJ2-7, with D maybe TRBD2 (5 bases). Germline loops: CDR1 LGHNA, CDR2 YSLEER. V gave up 0 bases and J gave up 3 bases, with 12 bases separating them. The CDR3 runs to 15 residues. CDR3 amino acids: CASSQDPERYYEQYV. The CDR3, as DNA: TGCGCCAGCAGCCAAGATCCGGAGCGGTACTACGAGCAGTACGTC.